These T cell receptor beta chains were read from a single sample in a study of technical replicates of blood from several donors. Using immunoSEQ multiplex PCR, the repertoire was profiled, and TCRdb retains in-frame clones only, with some absent. The sample contains tens of thousands of clones, 90% to 95% of which appear only once. The sequenced sample consisted of PBMCs. These receptors were obtained from a human donor in good health. Some clones in this sample may be carry-over from other donors' samples. Each CDR3 is given with its conserved first and last residue. A D gene is named only where the DNA matches it firmly. Clone sizes are given selectively: once, few, many, or a class where the clone is expanded.

TRBV6-5	TRBJ2-1	NA	NA	CASSYEQGVYNEQFF	TGTGCCAGCAGTTACGAACAGGGTGTCTACAATGAGCAGTTCTTC
TRBV10-3	TRBJ2-5	NA	TRBD1	CAIRGQGPQETQYF	TGTGCCATCAGGGGACAGGGACCCCAAGAGACCCAGTACTTC
TRBV7-2	TRBJ2-1	NA	NA	CASSLGSEQFF	TGTGCCAGCAGCTTGGGGAGTGAGCAGTTCTTC
TRBV7-2	TRBJ1-1	NA	NA	CASRYEAFF	TGTGCCAGCCGTTATGAAGCTTTCTTT
TRBV5-1	TRBJ2-5	NA	TRBD1	CASSAAGTAQETQYF	TGCGCCAGCAGCGCGGCCGGGACAGCACAAGAGACCCAGTACTTC
TRBV30	TRBJ2-7	NA	NA	CAWSFAYEQYF	TGTGCCTGGAGCTTCGCCTACGAGCAGTACTTC
TRBV13	TRBJ2-5	NA	NA	CASSLGGSLETQYF	TGTGCCAGCAGCTTAGGCGGGAGTCTCGAGACCCAGTACTTC
TRBV7-8	TRBJ2-7	NA	NA	CASGQASSYEQYF	TGTGCCAGCGGGCAGGCGAGCTCCTACGAGCAGTACTTC
TRBV27	TRBJ2-1	once	NA	CASRSLDRERDEQFF	TGTGCCAGCAGATCCCTAGACAGGGAGCGGGATGAGCAGTTCTTC
TRBV25-1	TRBJ1-2	NA	TRBD1	CASRHNRGLDGYTF	TGTGCCAGCAGACACAACAGGGGGCTAGATGGCTACACCTTC
TRBV15	TRBJ2-5	NA	TRBD2	CATSSGGTSGSQETQYF	TGTGCCACCAGCAGTGGCGGGACTAGCGGGAGCCAAGAGACCCAGTACTTC
TRBV13	TRBJ1-2	NA	NA	CASSPRPGEGYGYTF	TGTGCCAGCAGCCCCCGCCCGGGGGAGGGTTATGGCTACACCTTC
TRBV5-4	TRBJ2-5	few	NA	CASSFYLETQYF	TGTGCCAGCAGTTTTTATTTGGAGACCCAGTACTTC
TRBV6-6	TRBJ2-7	NA	NA	CASSFPGGLYEQYF	TGTGCCAGCAGTTTCCCCGGGGGTTTGTACGAGCAGTACTTC
TRBV14	TRBJ2-5	NA	TRBD1	CASSLWTGEETQYF	TGTGCCAGCAGCCTCTGGACAGGCGAAGAGACCCAGTACTTC
TRBV7-2	TRBJ2-2	NA	TRBD2	CASREGTSGANTGELFF	TGTGCCAGCAGGGAAGGGACTAGCGGCGCGAACACCGGGGAGCTGTTTTTT
TRBV19	TRBJ1-1	NA	NA	CASSIDHGLTNTEAFF	TGTGCCAGTAGTATAGATCACGGGTTGACGAACACTGAAGCTTTCTTT
TRBV7-2	TRBJ2-3	NA	NA	CASSLFPGQRTDTQYF	TGTGCCAGCAGCTTATTTCCGGGACAAAGGACAGATACGCAGTATTTT
TRBV30	TRBJ2-3	once	TRBD2	CAWSVSAGARDTQYF	TGTGCCTGGAGTGTATCTGCGGGAGCTAGGGATACGCAGTATTTT
TRBV2	TRBJ1-1	NA	NA	CASSEREGGQGNTEAFF	TGTGCCAGCAGTGAAAGGGAGGGAGGGCAGGGGAACACTGAAGCTTTCTTT
TRBV5-4	TRBJ1-2	NA	TRBD1	CASSPQGAHYGYTF	TGTGCCAGCAGCCCACAGGGGGCGCACTATGGCTACACCTTC
TRBV21-1	TRBJ2-3	NA	NA	CASSTDRVNF	TGTGCCAGCAGCACCGACAGGGTGAATTTT
TRBV5-4	TRBJ2-4	NA	TRBD2	CASSPMGLAVENIQYF	TGTGCCAGCAGCCCGATGGGACTAGCGGTGGAGAACATTCAGTACTTC
TRBV7-2	TRBJ1-6	NA	NA	CASSQLTGYNSPLHF	TGTGCCAGCAGCCAACTAACAGGGTACAATTCACCCCTCCACTTT
TRBV2	TRBJ1-3	NA	NA	CASSEDRVPGNTIYF	TGTGCCAGCAGTGAAGACAGGGTCCCTGGAAACACCATATATTTT
TRBV7-2	TRBJ2-3	NA	TRBD2	CASSHMSGGAVDTQYF	TGTGCCAGCAGCCACATGAGCGGGGGGGCCGTAGATACGCAGTATTTT
TRBV11-2	TRBJ2-7	NA	TRBD1	CASSLVTGGREQYF	TGTGCCAGCAGCTTAGTCACAGGGGGCCGCGAGCAGTACTTC